Listed below are T cell receptor beta chains from one sample, sequenced in a study of T cell changes during pregnancy in multiple sclerosis. Clones were sequenced by immunoSEQ multiplex PCR, and TCRdb holds only the in-frame ones, with some missing. The sample comprises tens of thousands of clones, around nine tenths of which are singletons, and under 2% rests with the top ten. The sample consisted of peripheral blood, taken after pregnancy. The receptors here all came from a female donor with multiple sclerosis, enrolled in a pregnancy study. CDR3s include the opening cysteine and the closing phenylalanine or tryptophan. The D gene is left open where the match is weak. A row's size may be missing; if present it is once, few, many or a size class.

d_call: .; j_call: TRBJ2-1; clone_size: .; v_call: TRBV19; cdr3_nt: TGTGCCAGTAAGTATATGGCCAACACCTACAATGAGCAGTTCTTC; cdr3_aa: CASKYMANTYNEQFF
d_call: TRBD2; j_call: TRBJ2-3; clone_size: few; v_call: TRBV6-4; cdr3_nt: TGTGCCAGCAGTGACAGCGGGGGGGCCACAGATACGCAGTATTTT; cdr3_aa: CASSDSGGATDTQYF
d_call: TRBD1; j_call: TRBJ1-5; clone_size: .; v_call: TRBV27; cdr3_nt: TGTGCCAGCAGTCCCCTGGGACAGGAGGAACAGCCCCAGCATTTT; cdr3_aa: CASSPLGQEEQPQHF
d_call: TRBD1; j_call: TRBJ1-4; clone_size: .; v_call: TRBV19; cdr3_nt: TGTGCCAGTAGCCGGGACAGGGCTAATGAAAAACTGTTTTTT; cdr3_aa: CASSRDRANEKLFF
d_call: TRBD2; j_call: TRBJ2-5; clone_size: once; v_call: TRBV18; cdr3_nt: TGTGCCAGCTCACCAGATTCCAGCGGGGGTGGAGAGACCCAGTACTTC; cdr3_aa: CASSPDSSGGGETQYF
d_call: .; j_call: TRBJ2-5; clone_size: once; v_call: TRBV23-1; cdr3_nt: TGCGCCAGCAGTCAATCACCGGGGGGCCGAGGGGAGACCCAGTACTTC; cdr3_aa: CASSQSPGGRGETQYF
d_call: .; j_call: TRBJ2-2; clone_size: .; v_call: TRBV6-6; cdr3_nt: TGTGCCAGCAGTAGGGAGCTTAAGTCCGGGGAGCTGTTTTTT; cdr3_aa: CASSRELKSGELFF
d_call: .; j_call: TRBJ2-3; clone_size: .; v_call: TRBV9; cdr3_nt: TGTGCCAGCAGCGTAGATCTAGCCTCAGATACGCAGTATTTT; cdr3_aa: CASSVDLASDTQYF
d_call: .; j_call: TRBJ1-2; clone_size: once; v_call: TRBV13; cdr3_nt: TGTGCCAGCAGCCCCGGACTCCTGGATGGCTACACCTTC; cdr3_aa: CASSPGLLDGYTF
d_call: .; j_call: TRBJ2-5; clone_size: .; v_call: TRBV18; cdr3_nt: TGTGCCAGCTCACCATGGAACTACTCCCAAGAGACCCAGTACTTC; cdr3_aa: CASSPWNYSQETQYF
d_call: .; j_call: TRBJ2-7; clone_size: .; v_call: TRBV19; cdr3_nt: TGTGCCAGTAGCCATAGAGGGTGGGACTTATCCGAGCAGTACTTC; cdr3_aa: CASSHRGWDLSEQYF
d_call: .; j_call: TRBJ1-2; clone_size: .; v_call: TRBV9; cdr3_nt: TGTGCCAGCAGCGTAGAGCCAGGGCCCTACTATGGCTACACCTTC; cdr3_aa: CASSVEPGPYYGYTF
d_call: TRBD2; j_call: TRBJ2-1; clone_size: .; v_call: TRBV7-2; cdr3_nt: TGTGCCAGCAGCCTTAGCGGGGGGGAGCAGTTCTTC; cdr3_aa: CASSLSGGEQFF
d_call: .; j_call: TRBJ2-1; clone_size: .; v_call: TRBV13; cdr3_nt: TGTGCCAGCAGCTTAGGGACTAGTCATCCCAATGAGCAGTTCTTC; cdr3_aa: CASSLGTSHPNEQFF
d_call: .; j_call: TRBJ1-5; clone_size: .; v_call: TRBV10-3; cdr3_nt: TGTGCCATCAGTGAGCAGGGGCCGGGCAATCAGCCCCAGCATTTT; cdr3_aa: CAISEQGPGNQPQHF
d_call: .; j_call: TRBJ2-3; clone_size: .; v_call: TRBV10-3; cdr3_nt: TGTGCCATCAGTGGTACTAGCAGCCTCACAGATACGCAGTATTTT; cdr3_aa: CAISGTSSLTDTQYF
d_call: TRBD2; j_call: TRBJ2-5; clone_size: .; v_call: TRBV9; cdr3_nt: TGTGCCAGCAGCGGCGGGGGGCGGGAGACCCAGTACTTC; cdr3_aa: CASSGGGRETQYF
d_call: TRBD1; j_call: TRBJ2-1; clone_size: once; v_call: TRBV7-2; cdr3_nt: TGTGCCAGCAGCCGAAGGGCCGGGACAGGGACCCACAATGAGCAGTTCTTC; cdr3_aa: CASSRRAGTGTHNEQFF
d_call: .; j_call: TRBJ2-2; clone_size: once; v_call: TRBV9; cdr3_nt: TGTGCCAGCAGCGTAGGGCAGAACACCGGGGAGCTGTTTTTT; cdr3_aa: CASSVGQNTGELFF
d_call: .; j_call: TRBJ1-5; clone_size: few; v_call: TRBV5-5; cdr3_nt: TGTGCCAGCAGCTTGCAGGGGTATCAGCCCCAGCATTTT; cdr3_aa: CASSLQGYQPQHF
d_call: .; j_call: TRBJ1-6; clone_size: .; v_call: TRBV18; cdr3_nt: TGTGCCAGCTCACGAACGTCTAGGTCACCCCTCCACTTT; cdr3_aa: CASSRTSRSPLHF
d_call: .; j_call: TRBJ2-3; clone_size: .; v_call: TRBV30; cdr3_nt: TGTGCCACCGCGGGGATAAGCACAGATACGCAGTATTTT; cdr3_aa: CATAGISTDTQYF
d_call: TRBD1; j_call: TRBJ2-2; clone_size: .; v_call: TRBV7-2; cdr3_nt: TGTGCCAGCAGCCTTCGACCCCCACCGACAGGGTGGAACACCGGGGAGCTGTTTTTT; cdr3_aa: CASSLRPPPTGWNTGELFF
d_call: .; j_call: TRBJ1-1; clone_size: .; v_call: TRBV6-1; cdr3_nt: TGTGCCAGCAGTGGGGGAGGACGGGGACGTGATGAAGCTTTCTTT; cdr3_aa: CASSGGGRGRDEAFF
d_call: TRBD1; j_call: TRBJ2-4; clone_size: .; v_call: TRBV4-3; cdr3_nt: TGCGCCAGCAGCCAAGCCTTAAGGGACAGGGGAAGACTAGCCAAAAACATTCAGTACTTC; cdr3_aa: CASSQALRDRGRLAKNIQYF
d_call: TRBD2; j_call: TRBJ2-7; clone_size: .; v_call: TRBV29-1; cdr3_nt: TGCAGCGTTGAGATAGCGGGGGGGATCTACGAGCAGTACTTC; cdr3_aa: CSVEIAGGIYEQYF
d_call: TRBD1; j_call: TRBJ2-2; clone_size: .; v_call: TRBV11-1; cdr3_nt: TGTGCCAGCAGCCCTGACGATGGACAGGGTGGTAGGACCGGGGAGCTGTTTTTT; cdr3_aa: CASSPDDGQGGRTGELFF
d_call: .; j_call: TRBJ1-3; clone_size: .; v_call: TRBV30; cdr3_nt: TGTGCCTGGAGTGTACGGGCAGGGGCAGGAAACACCATATATTTT; cdr3_aa: CAWSVRAGAGNTIYF
d_call: .; j_call: TRBJ1-5; clone_size: .; v_call: TRBV15; cdr3_nt: TGTGCCACCAGCCCCTTGGGGGGGAATAGCAATCAGCCCCAGCATTTT; cdr3_aa: CATSPLGGNSNQPQHF
d_call: TRBD1; j_call: TRBJ2-7; clone_size: .; v_call: TRBV19; cdr3_nt: TGTGCCAGTAGCATTACAGGGGGCGGGTACGAGCAGTACTTC; cdr3_aa: CASSITGGGYEQYF
d_call: .; j_call: TRBJ1-4; clone_size: .; v_call: TRBV4-3; cdr3_nt: TGCGCCAGCAGCCAAGAAGCGGGACAAGGCCCAGGAAAACTGTTTTTT; cdr3_aa: CASSQEAGQGPGKLFF
d_call: .; j_call: TRBJ1-2; clone_size: .; v_call: TRBV9; cdr3_nt: TGTGCCAGCAGCGTAATGGAGGACAACTATGGCTACACCTTC; cdr3_aa: CASSVMEDNYGYTF
d_call: TRBD1; j_call: TRBJ1-4; clone_size: .; v_call: TRBV5-8; cdr3_nt: TGTGCCAGCAGCCCTCTGGCAGGGGGCCTACTATCTAATGAAAAACTGTTTTTT; cdr3_aa: CASSPLAGGLLSNEKLFF
d_call: .; j_call: TRBJ2-3; clone_size: .; v_call: TRBV7-3; cdr3_nt: TGTGCCAGCAGCCCAAGCCCTAGCTCTTATACGCAGTATTTT; cdr3_aa: CASSPSPSSYTQYF
d_call: .; j_call: TRBJ2-7; clone_size: .; v_call: TRBV5-1; cdr3_nt: TGCGCCAGCAGCTGGGGGGACCTCTACGAGCAGTACTTC; cdr3_aa: CASSWGDLYEQYF
d_call: .; j_call: TRBJ2-3; clone_size: .; v_call: TRBV7-9; cdr3_nt: TGTGCCAGCAGCAGAGACACCGATACGCAGTATTTT; cdr3_aa: CASSRDTDTQYF
d_call: TRBD1; j_call: TRBJ1-2; clone_size: .; v_call: TRBV7-2; cdr3_nt: TGTGCCAGCAGGGTAACAGGGGGCGCATTGGGAAACTATGGCTACACCTTC; cdr3_aa: CASRVTGGALGNYGYTF
d_call: .; j_call: TRBJ2-7; clone_size: .; v_call: TRBV7-2; cdr3_nt: TGTGCCAGCAGCTTAGCGAGGTCTTCCTACGAGCAGTACTTC; cdr3_aa: CASSLARSSYEQYF
d_call: .; j_call: TRBJ1-1; clone_size: .; v_call: TRBV7-8; cdr3_nt: TGTGCCAGCAGCATCCAGGGGAGCTCGACTGAAGCTTTCTTT; cdr3_aa: CASSIQGSSTEAFF
d_call: TRBD1; j_call: TRBJ1-4; clone_size: .; v_call: TRBV4-1; cdr3_nt: TGCGCCAGCAGCCAAGGACAGGGGGGGGACGAAAAACTGTTTTTT; cdr3_aa: CASSQGQGGDEKLFF
d_call: .; j_call: TRBJ1-6; clone_size: few; v_call: TRBV2; cdr3_nt: TGTGCCAGCAGTGAAGCCGGGAGCTCCTATAATTCACCCCTCCACTTT; cdr3_aa: CASSEAGSSYNSPLHF
d_call: TRBD2; j_call: TRBJ2-7; clone_size: .; v_call: TRBV6-1; cdr3_nt: TGTGCCAGCACCAAACTAGCGGGGGGGGCCTACGAGCAGTACTTC; cdr3_aa: CASTKLAGGAYEQYF
d_call: TRBD2; j_call: TRBJ2-1; clone_size: .; v_call: TRBV5-1; cdr3_nt: TGCGCCAGCAGAGTCGGATTTAGCGGGGGGGCCGGTGAGCAGTTCTTC; cdr3_aa: CASRVGFSGGAGEQFF
d_call: TRBD2; j_call: TRBJ2-3; clone_size: once; v_call: TRBV7-6; cdr3_nt: TGTGCCAGCAGCTTACTAGCGGGGGGGCAAGATACGCAGTATTTT; cdr3_aa: CASSLLAGGQDTQYF
d_call: TRBD2; j_call: TRBJ2-3; clone_size: .; v_call: TRBV18; cdr3_nt: TGTGCCAGCTCTGCGACTAGCGCGGAGGATACGCAGTATTTT; cdr3_aa: CASSATSAEDTQYF
d_call: TRBD1; j_call: TRBJ1-5; clone_size: .; v_call: TRBV2; cdr3_nt: TGTGCCAGCAGAGAGAACAGGGGGCGGTTTCAGCCCCAGCATTTT; cdr3_aa: CASRENRGRFQPQHF
d_call: TRBD1; j_call: TRBJ1-1; clone_size: .; v_call: TRBV15; cdr3_nt: TGTGCCACCAGCAGGGAACAGGGGGCCGTGAACACTGAAGCTTTCTTT; cdr3_aa: CATSREQGAVNTEAFF
d_call: .; j_call: TRBJ2-7; clone_size: .; v_call: TRBV15; cdr3_nt: TGTGCCACCAGCAGGACAACAGGGACCTTCTTCAAGCAGTACTTC; cdr3_aa: CATSRTTGTFFKQYF
d_call: .; j_call: TRBJ2-5; clone_size: .; v_call: TRBV7-9; cdr3_nt: TGTGCCAGCAGCTTGGGCTCAGGCATGGAGACCCAGTACTTC; cdr3_aa: CASSLGSGMETQYF
d_call: TRBD1; j_call: TRBJ2-6; clone_size: .; v_call: TRBV18; cdr3_nt: TGTGCCAGCTCACCACGGACCGGGACAGGGTGGGCTGGGGCCAACGTCCTGACTTTC; cdr3_aa: CASSPRTGTGWAGANVLTF
d_call: .; j_call: TRBJ1-2; clone_size: once; v_call: TRBV29-1; cdr3_nt: TGCAGCGCCGCGGTGTTTGGGAGATATGGCTACACCTTC; cdr3_aa: CSAAVFGRYGYTF
d_call: .; j_call: TRBJ1-1; clone_size: few; v_call: TRBV4-1; cdr3_nt: TGCGCCAGCAGCCAAGACAGCCGGGGGACTGAAGCTTTCTTT; cdr3_aa: CASSQDSRGTEAFF
d_call: TRBD2; j_call: TRBJ2-3; clone_size: .; v_call: TRBV7-7; cdr3_nt: TGTGCTAGCAGCCCCAGGGACTACTCAGATACGCAGTATTTT; cdr3_aa: CASSPRDYSDTQYF
d_call: TRBD1; j_call: TRBJ1-2; clone_size: .; v_call: TRBV28; cdr3_nt: TGTGCCAGCAGTTTGACAGGGAACTATGGCTACACCTTC; cdr3_aa: CASSLTGNYGYTF
d_call: TRBD1; j_call: TRBJ1-4; clone_size: few; v_call: TRBV5-1; cdr3_nt: TGCGCCAGCAGTCAGGACAGGGCAACTAATGAAAAACTGTTTTTT; cdr3_aa: CASSQDRATNEKLFF
d_call: .; j_call: TRBJ1-2; clone_size: .; v_call: TRBV28; cdr3_nt: TGTGCCAGCAGTCCGTCCGGACAGCACACTTATGGCTACACCTTC; cdr3_aa: CASSPSGQHTYGYTF
d_call: TRBD1; j_call: TRBJ1-1; clone_size: .; v_call: TRBV11-3; cdr3_nt: TGTGCCAGCAGCCTTGGACAGGGGAACACTGAAGCTTTCTTT; cdr3_aa: CASSLGQGNTEAFF
d_call: .; j_call: TRBJ2-7; clone_size: .; v_call: TRBV9; cdr3_nt: TGTGCCAGCAGCGCCGGGGGGCCCTACGAGCAGTACTTC; cdr3_aa: CASSAGGPYEQYF